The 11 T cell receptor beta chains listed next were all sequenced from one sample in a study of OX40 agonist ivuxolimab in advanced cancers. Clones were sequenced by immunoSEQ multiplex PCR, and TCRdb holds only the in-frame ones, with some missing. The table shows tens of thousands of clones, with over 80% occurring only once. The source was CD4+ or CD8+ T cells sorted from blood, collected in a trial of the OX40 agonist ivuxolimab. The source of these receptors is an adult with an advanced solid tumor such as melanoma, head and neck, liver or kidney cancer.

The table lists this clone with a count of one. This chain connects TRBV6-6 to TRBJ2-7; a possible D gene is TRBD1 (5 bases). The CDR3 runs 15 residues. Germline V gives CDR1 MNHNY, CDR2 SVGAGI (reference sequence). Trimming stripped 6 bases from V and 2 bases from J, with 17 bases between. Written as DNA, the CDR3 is TGTGCCAGCAGAGCAAAAGGCAGGGTCGCCTACGAGCAGTACTTC. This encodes CASRAKGRVAYEQYF.

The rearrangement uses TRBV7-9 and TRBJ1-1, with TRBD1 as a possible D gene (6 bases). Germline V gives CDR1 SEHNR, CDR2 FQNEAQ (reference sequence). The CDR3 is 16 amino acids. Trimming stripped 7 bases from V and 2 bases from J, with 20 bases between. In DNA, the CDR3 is TGTGCCAGCACCAAAGGGCTTGTAGGGGGTAACACTGAAGCTTTCTTT. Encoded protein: CASTKGLVGGNTEAFF.

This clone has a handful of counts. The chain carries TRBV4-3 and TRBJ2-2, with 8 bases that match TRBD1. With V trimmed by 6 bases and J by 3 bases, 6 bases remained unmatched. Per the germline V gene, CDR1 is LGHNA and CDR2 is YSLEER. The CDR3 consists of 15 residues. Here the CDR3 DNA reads TGCGCCAGCAGGGAGGACAGGGTACACACCGGGGAGCTGTTTTTT. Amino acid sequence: CASREDRVHTGELFF.

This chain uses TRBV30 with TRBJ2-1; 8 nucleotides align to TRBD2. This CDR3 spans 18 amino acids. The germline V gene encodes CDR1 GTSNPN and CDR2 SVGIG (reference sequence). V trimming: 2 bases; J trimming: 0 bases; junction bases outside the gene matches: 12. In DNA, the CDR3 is TGTGCCTGGAGTCCCTCCCCCCGCGGGGGGCCCTCCTACAATGAGCAGTTCTTC. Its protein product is CAWSPSPRGGPSYNEQFF.

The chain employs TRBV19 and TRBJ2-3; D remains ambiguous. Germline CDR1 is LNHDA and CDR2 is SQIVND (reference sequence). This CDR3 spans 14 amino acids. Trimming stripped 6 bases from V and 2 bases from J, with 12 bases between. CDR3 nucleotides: TGTGCCAGTAGGTTGTCTTCAGCCACAGATACGCAGTATTTT. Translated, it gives CASRLSSATDTQYF. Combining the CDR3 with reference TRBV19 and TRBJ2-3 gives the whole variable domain DGGITQSPKYLFRKEGQNVTLSCEQNLNHDAMYWYRQDPGQGLRLIYYSQIVNDFQKGDIAEGYSVSREKKESFPLTVTSAQKNPTAFYLCASRLSSATDTQYFGPGTRLTVL.

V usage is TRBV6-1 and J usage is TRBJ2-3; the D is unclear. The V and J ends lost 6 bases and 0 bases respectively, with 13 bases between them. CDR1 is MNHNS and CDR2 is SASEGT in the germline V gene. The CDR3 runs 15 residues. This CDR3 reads CASSPRTLSTDTQYF. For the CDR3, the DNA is TGTGCCAGCAGCCCCAGGACGTTAAGCACAGATACGCAGTATTTT.

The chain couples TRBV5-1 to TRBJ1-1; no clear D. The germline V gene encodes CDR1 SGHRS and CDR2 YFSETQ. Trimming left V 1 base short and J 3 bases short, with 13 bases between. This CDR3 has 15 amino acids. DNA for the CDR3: TGCGCCAGCAGCTTGCGTGGCGCTGCAGACACTGAAGCTTTCTTT. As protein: CASSLRGAADTEAFF.

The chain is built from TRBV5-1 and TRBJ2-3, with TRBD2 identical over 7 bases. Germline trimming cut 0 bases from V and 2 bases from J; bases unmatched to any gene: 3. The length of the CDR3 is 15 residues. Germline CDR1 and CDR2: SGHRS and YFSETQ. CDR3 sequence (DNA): TGCGCCAGCAGCTTGGCTAGCGGTTACACAGATACGCAGTATTTT. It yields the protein CASSLASGYTDTQYF.

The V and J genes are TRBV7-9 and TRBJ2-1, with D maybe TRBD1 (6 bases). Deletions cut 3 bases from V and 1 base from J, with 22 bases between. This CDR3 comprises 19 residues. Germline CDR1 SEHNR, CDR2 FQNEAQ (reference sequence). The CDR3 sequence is CASSFGLLGAIQSYNEQFF. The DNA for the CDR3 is TGTGCCAGCAGCTTTGGTTTATTGGGGGCTATTCAGTCCTACAATGAGCAGTTCTTC.

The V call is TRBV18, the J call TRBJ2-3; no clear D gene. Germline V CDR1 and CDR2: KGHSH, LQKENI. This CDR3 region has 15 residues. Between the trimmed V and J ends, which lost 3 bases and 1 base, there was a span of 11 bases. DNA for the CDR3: TGTGCCAGCTCACCGTCAGGATTGGGCACAGATACGCAGTATTTT. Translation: CASSPSGLGTDTQYF.

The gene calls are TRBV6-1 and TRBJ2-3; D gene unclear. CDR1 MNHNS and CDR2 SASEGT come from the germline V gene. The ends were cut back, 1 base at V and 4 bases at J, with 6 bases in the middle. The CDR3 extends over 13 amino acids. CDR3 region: CASSEGIPDTQYF. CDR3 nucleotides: TGTGCCAGCAGTGAAGGCATTCCAGATACGCAGTATTTT.